Below, 6 T cell receptor beta chains from the same sample are listed, as sequenced in a study of response to subunit inactivated influenza vaccine. TCRdb reanalysed the RT-PCR reads using MiXCR and keeps one entry per CDR3 protein. Here the sample spans about 520,000 distinct CDR3 sequences, 9.5% to 13% being singletons. The material was PBMCs from blood, obtained roughly 6 weeks after vaccination. These receptors all stem from a middle-aged man who received an inactivated influenza vaccine.

The chain is built from TRBV5-1 and TRBJ2-7, with TRBD2 matching over 8 bases. This CDR3 region has 17 residues. Trimming removed 4 bases from V and 0 bases from J; junction bases left unmatched: 12. Germline assignment: CDR1 SGHRS and CDR2 YFSETQ. The CDR3 is CASSPIYSGASSYEQYF. Written as DNA, the CDR3 is TGCGCCAGCAGCCCTATATATAGCGGGGCCTCCTCCTACGAGCAGTACTTC.

A note on this clonotype: A read error may produce the germline difference seen at one junction end. This chain connects TRBV5-6 to TRBJ2-4; the D gene is possibly TRBD1 (5 bases). CDR1 is SGHDT, CDR2 YYEEEE, per germline. The CDR3 extends over 18 amino acids. CDR3 nucleotide sequence: TGTGGCAGCAGCCCTCCGGCCGGACAAATACTAGCCAAAAACATTCAGTACTTC. Translation gives CGSSPPAGQILAKNIQYF.

This clonotype appeared a few times. This chain joins TRBV28 and TRBJ2-7; no reliable D call. Trimming took 5 bases from V and 0 from J, leaving 11 bases between them. Germline V CDR1 and CDR2: MDHEN, SYDVKM. This CDR3 contains 14 residues. The CDR3 protein is CASSPLPSSYEQYF. The CDR3 DNA reads as TGTGCCAGCAGTCCCCTTCCCAGCTCCTACGAGCAGTACTTC.

This clonotype appeared many times. CDR3 amino acids: CASSLVVRETQYF. CDR3 nucleotide sequence: TGTGCCAGCAGCCTGGTGGTGCGCGAGACCCAGTACTTC. The gene calls are TRBV6-1 and TRBJ2-5, with unresolved D. Trimming stripped 6 bases from V and 5 bases from J, with 13 bases between. Germline assignment: CDR1 MNHNS and CDR2 SASEGT. There are 13 residues in the CDR3.

This clonotype was counted a few times. The V call is TRBV2, the J call TRBJ2-3, with D uncertain. Germline CDR1 SNHLY, CDR2 FYNNEI. V was cut by 2 bases and J by 3 bases, with 12 bases left in between. CDR3 length equals 15 residues. The CDR3 loop is CASSELPSRTDTQYF. CDR3 DNA sequence: TGTGCCAGCAGTGAATTGCCTAGTAGGACAGATACGCAGTATTTT.

V gene TRBV4-2 combines with J gene TRBJ2-2; no clear D gene. The V end lost 2 bases, the J end lost 0 bases, and 13 bases lay between the germline ends. The CDR3 consists of 17 residues. CDR1 is LGHNA, CDR2 YNFKEQ, per germline. CDR3 loop: CASSQRIPGANTGELFF. In DNA form, the CDR3 reads TGTGCCAGCAGCCAACGCATCCCGGGCGCGAACACCGGGGAGCTGTTTTTT.